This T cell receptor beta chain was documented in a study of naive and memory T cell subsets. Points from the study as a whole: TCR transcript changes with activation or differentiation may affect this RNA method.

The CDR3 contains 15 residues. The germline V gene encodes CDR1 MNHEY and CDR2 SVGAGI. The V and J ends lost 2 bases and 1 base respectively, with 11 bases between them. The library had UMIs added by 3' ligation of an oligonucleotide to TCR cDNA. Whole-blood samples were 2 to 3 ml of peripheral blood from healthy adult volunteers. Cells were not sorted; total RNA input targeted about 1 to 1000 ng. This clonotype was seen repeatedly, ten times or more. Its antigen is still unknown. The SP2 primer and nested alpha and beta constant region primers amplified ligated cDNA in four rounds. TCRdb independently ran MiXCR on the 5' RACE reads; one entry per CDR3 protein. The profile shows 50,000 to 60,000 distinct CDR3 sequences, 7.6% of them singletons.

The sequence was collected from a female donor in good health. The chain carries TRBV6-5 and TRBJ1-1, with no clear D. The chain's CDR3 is CASSYDSGGNTEAFF. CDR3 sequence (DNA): TGTGCCAGCAGTTACGATAGTGGCGGGAACACTGAAGCTTTCTTT.